The text below deals with one T cell receptor beta chain. Its antigen remains unidentified. The entry originates in a study of T cell responses to AZD1222 COVID-19 vaccine. Study-wide findings and caveats: Only five or six AZD1222 recipients were seropositive at baseline.

Method: immunoSEQ multiplex PCR; TCRdb's copy keeps in-frame clones and lacks some. The data show 75,000 to 100,000 clones, roughly 90% seen once. Looked up from germline, CDR1 is SGHTS and CDR2 is YDEGEE. After removal of 3 bases from V and 2 bases from J, the junction contained 9 bases not matched to a gene. The CDR3 is 16 amino acids. The chain links TRBV5-8 to TRBJ2-3; 7 nucleotides match TRBD2. Sequenced material: peripheral blood, taken on day 0 of AZD1222 vaccination. This receptor was obtained from an adult in good health. CDR3 sequence reads: CASSYPRGTYTDTQYF. CDR3 bases: TGTGCCAGCAGCTACCCGCGGGGGACCTACACAGATACGCAGTATTTT.